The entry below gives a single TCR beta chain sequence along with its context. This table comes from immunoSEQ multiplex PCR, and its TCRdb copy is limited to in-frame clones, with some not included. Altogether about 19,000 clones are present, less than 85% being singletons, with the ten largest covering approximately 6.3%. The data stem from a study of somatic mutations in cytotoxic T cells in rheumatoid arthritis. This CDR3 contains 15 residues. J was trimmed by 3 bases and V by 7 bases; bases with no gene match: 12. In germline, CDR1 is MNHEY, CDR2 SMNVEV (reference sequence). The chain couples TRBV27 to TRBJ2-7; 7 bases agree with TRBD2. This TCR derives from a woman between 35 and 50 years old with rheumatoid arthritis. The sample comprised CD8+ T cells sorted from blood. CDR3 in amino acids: CASKTSGDKFYEQYF. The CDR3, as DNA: TGTGCCAGCAAAACCAGCGGGGATAAGTTCTACGAGCAGTACTTC.